This T cell receptor beta chain was observed in a study of blood T cells in healthy people across ages. As concerns this clonotype: An end of the junction differs from the germline gene, which may be a read error.

CDR1 and CDR2 from the germline V gene are SQVTM and ANQGSEA. CDR3 length: 15 residues. The use of a sample-barcoded 5' primer and a J-beta primer mix characterized a second PCR of roughly 6 to 11 cycles. TCRdb used MiXCR to reprocess the 5' RACE reads, holding one entry per CDR3 protein. The sample has hundreds of thousands of distinct CDR3 sequences; roughly 21% are singletons. The V call is TRBV29-1, the J call TRBJ2-1; 8 bases match TRBD1. The DNA end favors TRBJ2-5, so the J call may be wrong. The sequenced sample was blood. This clonotype was sampled from a man aged 65 to 85 in good health. CDR3 nucleotide sequence: TGCAGCGTTGAAAGCGACCCAGGGGGCCTGGAGATCCAGTACTTC. Its translation: CSVESDPGGLEIQYF.